The 32 T cell receptor beta chains presented below share a single source sample, sequenced in a study of T cells in Graves' hyperthyroidism and ophthalmopathy. Researchers amplified the TCR beta CDR3 regions from RNA transcripts. HTBI primers were the set used in a first-round RT-PCR of the TCR CDR3. TCRdb analysed the multiplex PCR reads with MiXCR anew, one entry per CDR3 protein. This sample carries roughly 420,000 distinct CDR3 sequences, about 15% of them seen once, and the ten largest clones take around 7.3%. The sequenced sample consisted of blood. All receptors derive from a woman between 18 and 30 years old with Graves' hyperthyroidism.

In this sample, this clonotype turned up many times. The rearrangement joins TRBV6-1 to TRBJ1-4; D may be TRBD1 (6 bases). Per germline, CDR1 MNHNS and CDR2 SASEGT. The length of the CDR3 is 15 residues. V was clipped by 0 bases and J by 8 bases, with 13 bases between them. The CDR3 DNA reads TGTGCCAGCAGTGAAGCACCAGGGGTGGGAGAAAAACTGTTTTTT. Its protein product is CASSEAPGVGEKLFF.

This chain uses TRBV9 with TRBJ2-4; 11 bases agree with TRBD2. This CDR3 has 16 residues. CDR1 SGDLS and CDR2 YYNGEE come from the germline V gene. J gave up 1 base and V 0 bases, and 0 bases lay outside the gene matches. CDR3 residues: CASSVGLAGAKNIQYF. Here the CDR3 DNA reads TGTGCCAGCAGCGTAGGACTAGCGGGGGCCAAAAACATTCAGTACTTC.

As regards this clonotype: At one boundary the junction diverges from the germline segment, which might be a read error. The chain is built from TRBV7-9 and TRBJ1-3; D might be TRBD1 (6 bases). The CDR3 extends over 14 amino acids. Germline CDR1 and CDR2: SEHNR and FQNEAQ (reference sequence). The CDR3 bases are TGTACCAGCAGCTTAATTGGACAGTTCAACACCATATATTTT. Amino acid sequence: CTSSLIGQFNTIYF.

The rearrangement links TRBV7-9 to TRBJ1-2; perhaps TRBD1 as D (5 bases). This CDR3 contains 14 residues. Germline V gene data show CDR1 as SEHNR and CDR2 as FQNEAQ (reference sequence). V shed 5 bases and J shed 6 bases, with 16 bases lying between them. The CDR3 here is CASSPEEQANGYTF. The DNA of the CDR3 is TGTGCCAGCAGCCCCGAGGAACAGGCAAATGGCTACACCTTC. Full variable domain (rest looked up from reference TRBV7-9 and TRBJ1-2): DTGVSQNPRHKITKRGQNVTFRCDPISEHNRLYWYRQTLGQGPEFLTYFQNEAQLEKSRLLSDRFSAERPKGSFSTLEIQRTEQGDSAMYLCASSPEEQANGYTFGSGTRLTVV.

This sequence joins TRBV6-1 and TRBJ2-5, with D maybe TRBD2 (6 bases). Per the germline V gene, CDR1 is MNHNS and CDR2 is SASEGT. The germline V and J ends were trimmed by 4 bases and 4 bases, with 16 bases remaining between them. The CDR3 covers 15 residues. The CDR3: CASSAEVGGRETQYF. The CDR3 coding sequence is TGTGCCAGCAGTGCGGAGGTCGGGGGACGAGAGACCCAGTACTTC.

This clonotype was seen a handful of times. The chain joins TRBV12-3 or TRBV12-4 to TRBJ2-7; 8 bases fit TRBD2. V dropped 5 bases and J dropped 7; count of bases not matched to a gene: 16. The CDR3 covers 16 residues. The CDR3 bases are TGTGCCAGCAGTGCCTCCGGCTCAGCGGGGGCTTTAGAGCAGTACTTC. Protein product: CASSASGSAGALEQYF.

This clonotype has a handful of counts. DNA of the CDR3: TGCAGTGCCAGCCCTCAGGGGCCAAGTTATGGCTACACCTTC. It translates to CSASPQGPSYGYTF. The chain employs TRBV20-1 and TRBJ1-2; possibly TRBD1 for D (6 bases). The V end lost 6 bases, the J end lost 5 bases, and 19 bases lay between the germline ends. Germline-derived CDR1 and CDR2 are DFQATT and SNEGSKA (reference sequence). This CDR3 has 14 residues.

At least ten counts were recorded for this clonotype. This CDR3 reads CASGRLAGGDTQYF. CDR3 bases: TGTGCCAGCGGTCGACTAGCGGGAGGAGATACGCAGTATTTT. The genes are TRBV7-3 and TRBJ2-3; 13 nucleotides match TRBD2. Germline trimming cut 8 bases from V and 5 bases from J; bases unmatched to any gene: 4. Germline V CDR1 and CDR2: SGHTA, FQGTGA. The CDR3 is made up of 14 amino acids.

This sequence joins TRBV5-4 and TRBJ2-1; TRBD2 matches at 9 bases. The V and J ends lost 4 bases and 6 bases, in that order; junction bases with no gene match: 8. In germline, CDR1 is SGHNT, CDR2 YYREEE (reference sequence). The CDR3 is made up of 15 amino acids. CDR3 DNA: TGTGCCAGCAGCGGGGTGGCGGGGGGGCGCAATGAGCAGTTCTTC. Translating gives CASSGVAGGRNEQFF.

Many counts were recorded for this clonotype. This chain uses TRBV6-6 with TRBJ2-3, with 12 bases matching TRBD2. Germline V gene data show CDR1 as MNHNY and CDR2 as SVGAGI (reference sequence). Trimming at V came to 2 bases and at J to 3 bases, leaving 0 bases not matched to a gene. CDR3 size: 15 residues. CDR3 nucleotides: TGTGCCAGCAGTTACGGGACTAGCGGGACAGATACGCAGTATTTT. Protein product: CASSYGTSGTDTQYF.

This clonotype was observed a few times. The rearrangement links TRBV20-1 to TRBJ2-5; D is perhaps TRBD2 (7 bases). The CDR3 extends over 16 amino acids. Trimming pared 6 bases from V and 5 bases from J, leaving 25 bases between. The germline V gene encodes CDR1 DFQATT and CDR2 SNEGSKA (reference sequence). CDR3 loop: CSAGGGGALVRETQYF. In DNA, the CDR3 is TGCAGTGCGGGGGGGGGGGGGGCCCTAGTTAGGGAGACCCAGTACTTC.

This clonotype was seen at least ten times. The V and J genes are TRBV20-1 and TRBJ1-2, with 8 bases matching TRBD1. Germline V gene data show CDR1 as DFQATT and CDR2 as SNEGSKA (reference sequence). The length of the CDR3 is 15 residues. DNA of the CDR3: TGCGGGTGCCCCATTACAGGGGGGGTGAACTATGGCTACACCTTC. Translating it yields CGCPITGGVNYGYTF.

This clonotype occurred many times. The V and J genes are TRBV19 and TRBJ2-7; tentatively, D is TRBD1 or TRBD2 (5 bases each). Trimming stripped 6 bases from V and 3 bases from J, with 15 bases between. The CDR3 runs 14 residues. Germline CDR1 LNHDA, CDR2 SQIVND (reference sequence). The CDR3 reads CASSRTMGDYEQYF. The CDR3 DNA follows: TGTGCCAGTAGCCGTACTATGGGGGACTACGAGCAGTACTTC.

V and J are TRBV5-1 and TRBJ1-1, with TRBD1 identical over 9 bases. From germline, CDR1 is SGHRS and CDR2 YFSETQ. J was trimmed by 5 bases and V by 6 bases; bases with no gene match: 8. CDR3 length: 14 amino acids. CDR3 residues: CASNPGQGDTEAFF. In DNA form, the CDR3 reads TGCGCCAGCAATCCGGGACAGGGCGATACTGAAGCTTTCTTT.

This clonotype has a count of ten or more. The gene calls are TRBV20-1 and TRBJ2-7, with 9 positions matching TRBD1. The V and J ends lost 5 bases and 2 bases, in that order; junction bases with no gene match: 7. CDR3 length equals 14 residues. Germline V gene data show CDR1 as DFQATT and CDR2 as SNEGSKA (reference sequence). For the CDR3, the DNA is TGCAGTGCTTGGGGGGACAGGGCTACCTACGAGCAGTACTTC. It translates to CSAWGDRATYEQYF.

This clonotype appeared many times. The rearrangement links TRBV18 to TRBJ2-7; D is possibly TRBD2 (7 bases). CDR3 length equals 16 residues. V was clipped by 1 base and J by 5 bases, with 18 bases between them. CDR1 and CDR2 (germline): KGHSH, LQKENI. Written as DNA, the CDR3 is TGTGCCAGCTCACCACGACGGATTGAGGGGGGGAACGAGCAGTACTTC. Amino acid sequence: CASSPRRIEGGNEQYF.

J is TRBJ2-5 and V is TRBV5-5; D is unclear. Germline values: CDR1 SGHKS, CDR2 YYEKEE (reference sequence). The CDR3 has 10 residues. V was clipped by 4 bases and J by 10 bases, with 8 bases between them. The CDR3 loop is CASSQEFQYF. As DNA, the CDR3 is TGTGCCAGCAGCCAAGAATTCCAGTACTTC.

Of note for this clonotype: This could be a read error, since a much larger clone is one nucleotide away. The chain couples TRBV11-3 to TRBJ2-3; D is uncertain. CDR3 length: 17 residues. Trimming removed 4 bases from V and 3 bases from J, with 20 bases in between. Germline V lookup: CDR1 SGHNT, CDR2 YENEEA. The CDR3 coding sequence is TGTGCCAGCAGCTGGGGATTAATGGCGGATATAACAGATACGCAGTATTTT. It codes for CASSWGLMADITDTQYF.

The rearrangement joins TRBV6-1 to TRBJ1-1, with 8 bases that match TRBD1. Germline V lookup: CDR1 MNHNS, CDR2 SASEGT. J lost 1 base, V lost 5 bases, and 6 bases had no gene match. This CDR3 is 15 amino acids long. CDR3 in DNA: TGTGCCAGCAGTCCAAGGGACAGGAGGAACACTGAAGCTTTCTTT. Residues: CASSPRDRRNTEAFF.

This clonotype came up many times. The chain has TRBV28 and TRBJ1-5; 7 bases fit TRBD1. The CDR3 consists of 15 residues. Losses at the gene ends were 5 bases for V and 1 base for J; bases not matched to a gene: 5. Germline V lookup: CDR1 MDHEN, CDR2 SYDVKM. Written as DNA, the CDR3 is TGTGCCAGCAGTCCCACAGGGGCGAGCAATCAGCCCCAGCATTTT. The encoded protein is CASSPTGASNQPQHF.

In its sample, this clonotype was seen a few times. The V gene is TRBV5-8, the J gene TRBJ2-7; D remains ambiguous. The CDR3 is made up of 14 amino acids. Per germline, CDR1 SGHTS and CDR2 YDEGEE. The V end lost 0 bases, the J end lost 4 bases, and 11 bases lay between the germline ends. The CDR3 loop reads CASSLEPPTYEQYF. The CDR3 DNA follows: TGTGCCAGCAGCTTGGAGCCCCCCACTTACGAGCAGTACTTC. The full variable domain, with the rest looked up from reference TRBV5-8 and TRBJ2-7, is EAGVTQSPTHLIKTRGQQATLRCSPISGHTSVYWYQQALGLGLQFLLWYDEGEERNRGNFPPRFSGRQFPNYSSELNVNALELEDSALYLCASSLEPPTYEQYFGPGTRLTVT.

This clonotype was seen once. A much larger clone sits a single nucleotide away, making a read error possible. The chain has TRBV7-3 and TRBJ2-3; D remains ambiguous. V was pared by 1 base and J by 0 bases, with 11 bases between. From germline, CDR1 is SGHTA and CDR2 FQGTGA. The CDR3 extends over 16 amino acids. The CDR3 loop is CASSLKGGGSTDTQYF. The DNA of the CDR3 is TGTGCCAGCAGCTTAAAGGGTGGCGGTAGCACAGATACGCAGTATTTT.

This clonotype was seen many times. The chain combines TRBV3-1 with TRBJ1-4; maybe TRBD1 (5 bases). From germline, CDR1 is LGHDT and CDR2 YNNKEL (reference sequence). Deletions cut 4 bases from V and 8 bases from J, with 20 bases between. The CDR3 is 16 residues long. The CDR3 loop is CASSPPRGQGEEKLFF. The CDR3 nucleotides are TGTGCCAGCAGCCCACCCCGAGGACAAGGAGAGGAAAAACTGTTTTTT.

This clonotype has at least ten counts. The chain recombines TRBV20-1 with TRBJ1-4, with D unclear. This CDR3 is 12 amino acids long. V lost 3 bases and J 5 bases, leaving 7 bases between the germline ends. The germline V gene has CDR1 DFQATT and CDR2 SNEGSKA (reference sequence). CDR3 DNA sequence: TGCAGTGCTAGGCTCCAGAATGAAAAACTGTTTTTT. It yields the protein CSARLQNEKLFF.

This clonotype was counted ten times or more. CDR3 sequence: CASSSTGTGLYEQYF. The CDR3 nucleotides are TGTGCCAGCAGCTCGACCGGGACAGGGTTGTACGAGCAGTACTTC. The chain employs TRBV5-6 and TRBJ2-7, with 9 nucleotides matching TRBD1. The V and J ends lost 3 bases and 4 bases, in that order; junction bases with no gene match: 8. There are 15 residues in the CDR3. CDR1 is SGHDT and CDR2 is YYEEEE in the germline V gene.

This clonotype was detected only a few times. Possible read error: a much larger clone is one base away. The J gene is TRBJ2-1, the V gene TRBV20-1; D is uncertain. Deletions cut 1 base from V and 3 bases from J, with 13 bases between. This CDR3 is 15 amino acids long. Germline V lookup: CDR1 DFQATT, CDR2 SNEGSKA (reference sequence). The CDR3 sequence: CSARVATRLYNEQFF. The CDR3 coding sequence is TGCAGTGCTAGAGTAGCTACACGACTCTACAATGAGCAGTTCTTC.

This clonotype was seen many times. The chain links TRBV7-9 to TRBJ1-1, with TRBD1 identical over 7 bases. The CDR3 spans 14 residues. Germline loops: CDR1 SEHNR, CDR2 FQNEAQ (reference sequence). V lost 8 bases and J lost 2; bases outside the gene matches: 8. CDR3 nucleotide sequence: TGTGCCAGCCAGGGGGGGACTTTTAACACTGAAGCTTTCTTT. This sequence encodes CASQGGTFNTEAFF.

In its sample, this clonotype was seen many times. The CDR3 loop reads CASAPAGGTDTQYF. The CDR3 DNA sequence: TGTGCTAGCGCCCCAGCGGGGGGCACAGATACGCAGTATTTT. The rearrangement joins TRBV7-7 to TRBJ2-3, with TRBD2 identical over 8 bases. The CDR3 loop spans 14 amino acids. Germline V gives CDR1 SSHAT, CDR2 FNYEAQ (reference sequence).

This rearrangement joins TRBV7-2 to TRBJ1-6; tentatively, D is TRBD1 (5 bases). Trimming stripped 4 bases from V and 7 bases from J, with 11 bases between. CDR3 length: 14 residues. Germline lookup yields CDR1 SGHTA and CDR2 FQGNSA. The CDR3 region is CASSYLGENSPLHF. In DNA, the CDR3 is TGTGCCAGCAGCTACCTGGGGGAGAATTCACCCCTCCACTTT.

The V and J genes are TRBV7-9 and TRBJ2-7; D tentatively reads TRBD1 or TRBD2 (5 bases each). The CDR3 sequence is 15 residues long. V was trimmed by 5 bases and J by 7 bases, leaving 21 bases between them. Germline V lookup: CDR1 SEHNR, CDR2 FQNEAQ (reference sequence). CDR3 sequence reads: CASSPSRDPTREQYF. DNA for the CDR3: TGTGCCAGCAGCCCATCCCGGGACCCGACGAGGGAGCAGTACTTC.

This chain joins TRBV12-3 or TRBV12-4 and TRBJ1-1; 7 nucleotides match TRBD1. V trimming: 3 bases; J trimming: 4 bases; junction bases outside the gene matches: 5. The CDR3 is 14 amino acids. CDR3 nucleotide sequence: TGTGCCAGCAGTTTTCAGGGGGAAGGCACTGAAGCTTTCTTT. It translates to CASSFQGEGTEAFF.

This clonotype was detected many times. This chain links TRBV27 with TRBJ1-4, with unresolved D. Germline V gives CDR1 MNHEY, CDR2 SMNVEV (reference sequence). CDR3 length: 15 amino acids. The V gene lost 5 bases and the J gene lost 0 bases, with 10 bases spanning the gap. The DNA for the CDR3 is TGTGCCAGCAGTCTAGGGAGGGCAACTAATGAAAAACTGTTTTTT. Translating it yields CASSLGRATNEKLFF.